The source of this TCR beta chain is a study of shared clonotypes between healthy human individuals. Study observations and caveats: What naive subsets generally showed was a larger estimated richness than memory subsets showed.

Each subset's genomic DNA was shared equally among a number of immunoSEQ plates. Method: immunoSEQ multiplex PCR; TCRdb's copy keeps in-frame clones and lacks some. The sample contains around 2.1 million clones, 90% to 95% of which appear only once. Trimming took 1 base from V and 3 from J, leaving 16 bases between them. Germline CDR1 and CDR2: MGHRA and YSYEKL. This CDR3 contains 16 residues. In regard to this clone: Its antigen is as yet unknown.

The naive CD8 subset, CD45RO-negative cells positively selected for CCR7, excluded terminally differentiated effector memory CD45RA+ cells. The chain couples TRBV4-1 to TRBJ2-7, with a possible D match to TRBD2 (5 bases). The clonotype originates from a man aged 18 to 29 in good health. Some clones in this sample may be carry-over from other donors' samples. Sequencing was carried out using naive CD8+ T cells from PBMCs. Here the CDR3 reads CASSQGDHNRGYEQYF. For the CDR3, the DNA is TGCGCCAGCAGCCAAGGTGACCACAATCGGGGCTACGAGCAGTACTTC.